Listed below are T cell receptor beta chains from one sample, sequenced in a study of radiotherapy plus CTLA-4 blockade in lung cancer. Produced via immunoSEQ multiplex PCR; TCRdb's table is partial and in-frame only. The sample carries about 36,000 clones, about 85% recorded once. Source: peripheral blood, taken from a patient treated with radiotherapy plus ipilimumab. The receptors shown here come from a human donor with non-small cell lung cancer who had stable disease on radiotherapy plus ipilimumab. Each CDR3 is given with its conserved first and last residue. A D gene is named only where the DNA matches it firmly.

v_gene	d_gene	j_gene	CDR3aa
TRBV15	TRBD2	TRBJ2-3	CATSRVLAGAVDTQYF
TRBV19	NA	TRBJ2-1	CASSISGSYNEQFF
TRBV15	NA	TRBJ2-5	CATSRARIQETQYF
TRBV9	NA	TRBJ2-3	CASSVEDRIIADTQYF
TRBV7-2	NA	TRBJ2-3	CASSSTTASADTQYF
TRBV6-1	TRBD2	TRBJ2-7	CASSQLAGPTYEQYF
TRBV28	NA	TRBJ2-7	CASSSISTRGIGDYEQYF
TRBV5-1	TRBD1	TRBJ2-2	CASSLVLLTGVTGELVF
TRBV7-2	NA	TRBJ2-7	CASSLATEQYF
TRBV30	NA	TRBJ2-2	CAWTIVGGWGQEYTGELFF